Below are 32 T cell receptor beta chains sequenced from a single sample in a study of blood T cell repertoires in COVID-19. Profiled with immunoSEQ multiplex PCR; TCRdb holds only in-frame clones, not every one. The data show approximately 100,000 clones, about four fifths seen once. Sequenced sample: peripheral blood. The origin of the receptors is a man aged 60-69 years with acute or convalescent COVID-19.

V usage is TRBV29-1 and J usage is TRBJ1-3; D may be TRBD1 (6 bases). Trimming shortened V by 4 bases and J by 2 bases, and 6 bases separated the two germline ends. The CDR3 totals 12 residues. Germline V gene data show CDR1 as SQVTM and CDR2 as ANQGSEA. The CDR3 reads CSVGGPGNTIYF. The CDR3 DNA sequence: TGCAGCGTTGGGGGGCCTGGAAACACCATATATTTT.

The chain links TRBV3-1 (or the pseudogene TRBV3-2) to TRBJ1-4; 7 bases match TRBD1. The V segment lost 5 bases and the J segment 3 bases; nucleotides outside the gene matches: 6. The CDR3 runs to 15 residues. Germline CDR1 reads LGHDT; CDR2 reads YNNKEL (reference sequence). In nucleotides, the CDR3 is TGTGCCAGCAGCTCAGACGGGACAGCTAATGAAAAACTGTTTTTT. Encoded protein: CASSSDGTANEKLFF.

The chain uses TRBV4-1 and TRBJ2-1; 7 bases line up with TRBD2. The germline V gene has CDR1 MGHRA and CDR2 YSYEKL. J was trimmed by 7 bases and V by 4 bases; bases with no gene match: 13. CDR3 length: 16 amino acids. The CDR3 nucleotides read TGCGCCAGCAGCCTCCTTGGCGGGAGCATGATGAATGAGCAGTTCTTC. As protein: CASSLLGGSMMNEQFF.

This clone was detected only a few times. The chain recombines TRBV13 with TRBJ2-1; the D gene is possibly TRBD2 (5 bases). V dropped 5 bases and J dropped 8 bases, with 22 bases sitting between them. Germline-derived CDR1 and CDR2 are PRHDT and FYEKMQ (reference sequence). CDR3 size: 16 residues. This chain's CDR3 is CASSLLHGRLEDEQFF. CDR3 sequence (DNA): TGTGCCAGCAGCCTGCTTCACGGACGATTGGAGGATGAGCAGTTCTTC.

This chain uses TRBV10-1 with TRBJ2-1; no reliable D call. There are 14 residues in the CDR3. CDR1 and CDR2 from the germline V gene are WNHNN and SYGVQD (reference sequence). V lost 0 bases and J lost 1, with 4 bases in between. The CDR3 reads CASSESRSYNEQFF. The DNA for the CDR3 is TGCGCCAGCAGTGAGTCACGGTCCTACAATGAGCAGTTCTTC.

This chain uses TRBV19 with TRBJ1-1; D not certain. The CDR3 spans 12 residues. Looked up from germline, CDR1 is LNHDA and CDR2 is SQIVND (reference sequence). The V end was cut by 1 base, the J end by 9 bases, with 9 bases between. Here the CDR3 reads CASSIGARKAFF. The CDR3 nucleotides read TGTGCCAGTAGTATAGGCGCCAGGAAAGCTTTCTTT.

The chain uses TRBV7-2 and TRBJ2-3; D may be TRBD1 (5 bases). V lost 1 base and J 5 bases, leaving 7 bases between the germline ends. The germline V gene encodes CDR1 SGHTA and CDR2 FQGNSA. CDR3 length: 13 amino acids. As DNA, the CDR3 is TGTGCCAGCAGCTTAGAAGGGGAAGATACGCAGTATTTT. It translates to CASSLEGEDTQYF.

The chain carries TRBV7-9 and TRBJ2-7, with TRBD1 matching over 11 bases. Germline values: CDR1 SEHNR, CDR2 FQNEAQ (reference sequence). The CDR3 has 16 amino acids. The junction had 8 bases not matched to a gene; V was cut back by 1 base and J by 6 bases. The DNA for the CDR3 is TGTGCCAGCAGCTTAGACCCGGGACAGGGGGTCTCCGAGCAGTACTTC. Its translation is CASSLDPGQGVSEQYF. Complete variable domain (other parts from reference TRBV7-9 and TRBJ2-7): DTGVSQNPRHKITKRGQNVTFRCDPISEHNRLYWYRQTLGQGPEFLTYFQNEAQLEKSRLLSDRFSAERPKGSFSTLEIQRTEQGDSAMYLCASSLDPGQGVSEQYFGPGTRLTVT.

This clone was seen once. The CDR3 reads CASSLGTSYEQYF. CDR3 DNA: TGTGCCAGCAGTTTAGGCACGTCCTACGAGCAGTACTTC. The chain combines TRBV28 with TRBJ2-7; D remains unclear. Trimming shortened V by 2 bases and J by 1 base, and 6 bases separated the two germline ends. The CDR3 has 13 residues. The germline V gene has CDR1 MDHEN and CDR2 SYDVKM.

The chain employs TRBV19 and TRBJ1-1; weak D call: TRBD1 (6 bases). Trimming cost V 4 bases and J 2 bases, with 11 bases left between them. The V gene's germline CDR1 is LNHDA and CDR2 SQIVND (reference sequence). This CDR3 contains 14 residues. Written as DNA, the CDR3 is TGTGCCAGTAGTAAGGGGGTTCTTAACACTGAAGCTTTCTTT. Protein sequence: CASSKGVLNTEAFF.

V gene TRBV5-1 combines with J gene TRBJ2-1; 10 bases are a match to TRBD1. Germline CDR1 is SGHRS and CDR2 is YFSETQ. The CDR3 is made up of 15 amino acids. V dropped 3 bases and J dropped 3; count of bases not matched to a gene: 3. CDR3 sequence reads: CASSWGTGDYNEQFF. CDR3 sequence (DNA): TGCGCCAGCAGCTGGGGGACAGGGGACTACAATGAGCAGTTCTTC.

The rearrangement joins TRBV27 to TRBJ1-6; D is unresolved. The CDR3 is 14 amino acids. Trimming removed 6 bases at V and 0 bases at J, with 6 bases between. Germline lookup yields CDR1 MNHEY and CDR2 SMNVEV (reference sequence). The CDR3 sequence is CASRLSSYNSPLHF. The CDR3 coding sequence is TGTGCCAGCAGACTTAGCTCCTATAATTCACCCCTCCACTTT.

This rearrangement joins TRBV6-2 or TRBV6-3 to TRBJ1-2; 9 positions agree with TRBD1. The junction had 11 bases not matched to a gene; V was cut back by 6 bases and J by 3 bases. The CDR3 length is 16 residues. Looked up from germline, CDR1 is MNHEY and CDR2 is SVGEGT. This chain's CDR3 is CASSRAGTGTHYGYTF. DNA of the CDR3: TGTGCCAGCAGCAGAGCCGGGACAGGGACCCACTATGGCTACACCTTC.

The chain joins TRBV7-9 to TRBJ1-1, with no clear D. The CDR3 totals 14 residues. V was trimmed by 5 bases and J by 7 bases, leaving 17 bases between them. Germline V gene data show CDR1 as SEHNR and CDR2 as FQNEAQ (reference sequence). In DNA form, the CDR3 reads TGTGCCAGCAGCCGGGGAAAGGTAGAGAGTGAAGCTTTCTTT. Its protein is CASSRGKVESEAFF.

CDR3 coding DNA: TGTGCCAGTAACCAGGGGTCTAATGAAAAACTGTTTTTT. Amino acid sequence: CASNQGSNEKLFF. The V and J genes are TRBV19 and TRBJ1-4, with a possible D match to TRBD1 (6 bases). V shed 7 bases and J shed 3 bases, with 9 bases lying between them. The CDR3 has 13 residues. Germline values: CDR1 LNHDA, CDR2 SQIVND (reference sequence). The full variable domain, with the rest looked up from reference TRBV19 and TRBJ1-4, is DGGITQSPKYLFRKEGQNVTLSCEQNLNHDAMYWYRQDPGQGLRLIYYSQIVNDFQKGDIAEGYSVSREKKESFPLTVTSAQKNPTAFYLCASNQGSNEKLFFGSGTQLSVL.

The chain couples TRBV23-1 to TRBJ1-5; 10 bases are a match to TRBD1. TRBV23-1 is noted as an ORF with a role that remains uncertain. This CDR3 has 18 residues. The trim removed 7 bases at V and 0 bases at J, leaving 12 bases unmatched. In nucleotides, the CDR3 is TGCGCCAGCAAGCCTCCGGGACAGGGGAGTTGTAGCAATCAGCCCCAGCATTTT. The encoded protein is CASKPPGQGSCSNQPQHF.

The sample holds a few counts of this clone. This chain uses TRBV19 with TRBJ1-5; tentative D call: TRBD1 (6 bases). CDR1 is LNHDA and CDR2 is SQIVND in the germline V gene (reference sequence). V was shortened by 1 base and J by 6 bases, with 13 bases between the two germline ends. The CDR3 extends over 15 amino acids. The CDR3 DNA follows: TGTGCCAGTAGTATAGGTCAGGGGCTCGGTCAGCCCCAGCATTTT. Protein product: CASSIGQGLGQPQHF.

The rearrangement joins TRBV2 to TRBJ1-6; the match to TRBD1 covers 8 bases. Germline V CDR1 and CDR2: SNHLY, FYNNEI. This CDR3 has 15 amino acids. V dropped 3 bases and J dropped 5; count of bases not matched to a gene: 3. Written as DNA, the CDR3 is TGTGCCAGCAGTGAGCAGGGACAGGATAATTCACCCCTCCACTTT. Amino acids: CASSEQGQDNSPLHF.

This clone appeared once. The rearrangement uses TRBV29-1 and TRBJ1-1, with TRBD1 as a possible D gene (5 bases). V was clipped by 2 bases and J by 4 bases, with 8 bases between them. Germline CDR1 and CDR2: SQVTM and ANQGSEA. CDR3 size: 12 residues. This CDR3 is CSVERGGTEAFF. CDR3 DNA: TGCAGCGTTGAACGGGGGGGCACTGAAGCTTTCTTT. The entire variable domain, with the rest obtained from reference TRBV29-1 and TRBJ1-1, is as follows: SAVISQKPSRDICQRGTSLTIQCQVDSQVTMMFWYRQQPGQSLTLIATANQGSEATYESGFVIDKFPISRPNLTFSTLTVSNMSPEDSSIYLCSVERGGTEAFFGQGTRLTVV.

The sample holds a few counts of this clone. The J gene is TRBJ1-2, the V gene TRBV10-3, with a tentative D call TRBD1 (5 bases). The germline V gene encodes CDR1 ENHRY and CDR2 SYGVKD. The CDR3 contains 15 residues. The V end was cut by 3 bases, the J end by 2 bases, with 13 bases between. In DNA form, the CDR3 reads TGTGCCATCAGTGATTCTCCCGCAGGGAACTATGGCTACACCTTC. Translation gives CAISDSPAGNYGYTF.

Comment on this clone: Different DNA sequences within this sample yield the same CDR3. The chain joins TRBV24-1 to TRBJ2-2; 8 positions match TRBD1. V trimming: 0 bases; J trimming: 2 bases; junction bases outside the gene matches: 1. Germline CDR1 KGHDR, CDR2 SFDVKD. The CDR3 covers 16 residues. CDR3 nucleotides: TGTGCCACCAGTGATTTGGGACAGGGAAACACCGGGGAGCTGTTTTTT. It translates to CATSDLGQGNTGELFF.

Points on this clone: Different DNA sequences within this sample yield the same CDR3. This rearrangement joins TRBV24-1 to TRBJ1-1, with D possibly matching TRBD1 (6 bases). The germline gives CDR1 KGHDR, CDR2 SFDVKD. The CDR3 covers 13 residues. Trimming left V 3 bases short and J 5 bases short, with 9 bases between. The CDR3 spells CATSDPGVTEAFF. Here the CDR3 DNA reads TGTGCCACCAGTGATCCAGGGGTTACTGAAGCTTTCTTT.

The rearrangement uses TRBV19 and TRBJ2-1, with 12 bases matching TRBD2. V was pared by 6 bases and J by 6 bases, with 12 bases of the junction left unmatched. Germline loops: CDR1 LNHDA, CDR2 SQIVND (reference sequence). The CDR3 covers 17 residues. The CDR3 protein is CASSGQGWTSGANEQFF. CDR3 coding DNA: TGTGCCAGTAGCGGACAGGGATGGACTAGCGGGGCCAATGAGCAGTTCTTC.

The V gene is TRBV6-2 or TRBV6-3, the J gene TRBJ1-5; 8 bases fit TRBD1. The CDR3 totals 17 residues. The germline V gene encodes CDR1 MNHEY and CDR2 SVGEGT. Trimming at V came to 0 bases and at J to 0 bases, leaving 4 bases not matched to a gene. CDR3 region: CASSYSGRGHSNQPQHF. The CDR3 DNA sequence: TGTGCCAGCAGTTACTCGGGCAGGGGGCATAGCAATCAGCCCCAGCATTTT.

The rearrangement uses TRBV6-2 or TRBV6-3 and TRBJ2-3, with 14 nucleotides matching TRBD2. The V gene's germline CDR1 is MNHEY and CDR2 SVGEGT. Unmatched junction bases numbered 11, after V lost 5 bases and J lost 10 bases. The CDR3 totals 16 residues. CDR3 region: CASSQSTGTSGSAQYF. CDR3 sequence (DNA): TGTGCCAGCAGTCAGAGTACCGGGACTAGCGGGAGTGCGCAGTATTTT.

The chain combines TRBV5-1 with TRBJ2-7; maybe TRBD2 (5 bases). In germline, CDR1 is SGHRS, CDR2 YFSETQ. CDR3 size: 14 residues. Trimming left V 4 bases short and J 6 bases short, with 17 bases between. In DNA form, the CDR3 reads TGCGCCAGCAGCCGTATCGAGGGTACAGTCGAGCAGTACGTC. Its protein is CASSRIEGTVEQYV.

The chain recombines TRBV5-1 with TRBJ2-1; 7 bases align to TRBD2. Germline V gene data show CDR1 as SGHRS and CDR2 as YFSETQ. This CDR3 is built from 15 residues. V lost 4 bases, J lost 4 bases, and 8 bases stayed unmatched. The CDR3 DNA follows: TGCGCCAGCAGCGAAACTAGCGCCTCGTACAATGAGCAGTTCTTC. Translating it yields CASSETSASYNEQFF. The full variable domain, with the rest looked up from reference TRBV5-1 and TRBJ2-1, is KAGVTQTPRYLIKTRGQQVTLSCSPISGHRSVSWYQQTPGQGLQFLFEYFSETQRNKGNFPGRFSGRQFSNSRSEMNVSTLELGDSALYLCASSETSASYNEQFFGPGTRLTVL.

The V and J genes are TRBV6-5 and TRBJ1-5; D unclear. With 6 bases removed from V and 2 bases from J, the gap between germline ends came to 14 bases. Germline V gene data show CDR1 as MNHEY and CDR2 as SVGAGI. This CDR3 is 15 amino acids long. The CDR3 DNA reads TGTGCCAGCAGGCTTCAAGCAGGTGGCAATCAGCCCCAGCATTTT. It encodes CASRLQAGGNQPQHF.

The CDR3 bases are TGTGCCAGCAGGATTACTAGCGGGATCTACAATGAGCAGTTCTTC. This codes for CASRITSGIYNEQFF. J is TRBJ2-1 and V is TRBV6-5; the match to TRBD2 covers 10 bases. The length of the CDR3 is 15 residues. Germline V CDR1 and CDR2: MNHEY, SVGAGI. The V gene end was trimmed by 6 bases and the J gene end by 3 bases; junction bases not matched to a gene: 5.

The V and J genes are TRBV2 and TRBJ2-5; unclear D gene. This CDR3 is 11 amino acids long. V was cut by 5 bases and J by 3 bases, with 4 bases left in between. CDR1 is SNHLY and CDR2 is FYNNEI in the germline V gene. The CDR3 spells CASSREETQYF. CDR3 bases: TGTGCCAGCAGTCGAGAAGAGACCCAGTACTTC.

This sequence joins TRBV25-1 and TRBJ2-5, with TRBD2 matching 10 bases. Germline lookup yields CDR1 MGHDK and CDR2 SYGVNS. This CDR3 has 18 amino acids. V gave up 3 bases and J gave up 2 bases; unmatched junction bases: 12. The CDR3 region has the DNA TGTGCCAGCAGTGATCCCCCCCGGACTAGCGGACTTCAAGAGACCCAGTACTTC. This encodes CASSDPPRTSGLQETQYF.

V gene TRBV11-2 combines with J gene TRBJ1-2, with 7 bases that match TRBD1. This CDR3 spans 16 amino acids. Germline V CDR1 and CDR2: SGHAT, FQNNGV. V lost 1 base, J lost 8 bases, and 13 bases stayed unmatched. The CDR3 DNA reads as TGTGCCAGCAGCTTAGGGGACGGCAGGGGGTATGAAGGCTACACCTTC. It translates to CASSLGDGRGYEGYTF.